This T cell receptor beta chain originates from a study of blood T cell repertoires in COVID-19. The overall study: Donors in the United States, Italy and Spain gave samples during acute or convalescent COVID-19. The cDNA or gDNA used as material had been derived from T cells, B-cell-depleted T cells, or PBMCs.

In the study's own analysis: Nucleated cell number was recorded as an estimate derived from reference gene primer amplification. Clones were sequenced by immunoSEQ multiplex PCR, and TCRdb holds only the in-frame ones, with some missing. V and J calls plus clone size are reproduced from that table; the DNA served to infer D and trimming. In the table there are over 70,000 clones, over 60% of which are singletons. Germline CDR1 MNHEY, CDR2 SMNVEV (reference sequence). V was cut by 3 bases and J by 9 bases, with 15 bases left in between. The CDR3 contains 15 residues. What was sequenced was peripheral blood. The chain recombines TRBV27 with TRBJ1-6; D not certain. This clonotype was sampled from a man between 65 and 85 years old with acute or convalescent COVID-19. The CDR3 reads CASSFSRIRGSPLHF. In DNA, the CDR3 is TGTGCCAGCAGTTTTTCGCGGATCAGAGGTTCACCCCTCCACTTT.